The rows below give T cell receptor beta chains drawn from one sample of a study of response to subunit inactivated influenza vaccine. Each CDR3 protein gets one entry after TCRdb re-called the RT-PCR reads with MiXCR. The sample yields about 500,000 distinct CDR3 sequences, 10% to 15% seen once. The specimen comprised PBMCs from blood, sampled 35 to 45 days after vaccination. These receptors all come from a man aged 45-65 years who received an inactivated influenza vaccine. Each CDR3 is given with its conserved first and last residue. Fields, in order: V gene, J gene, D gene, clone size, CDR3 length, CDR3 DNA, CDR3 protein. The D gene is left open where the match is weak. Some rows mark clone size as missing; the rest say once, few, many or name a class of expanded clone.

TRBV20-1	TRBJ1-1	NA	NA	14	TGCAGTGCTAGAGACGGAGGGCGGGTCACTGAAGCTTTCTTT	CSARDGGRVTEAFF
TRBV12-3/TRBV12-4	TRBJ2-1	NA	few	11	TGTGCCAGCAGTTCCCGGGACCTAGGCAACTTC	CASSSRDLGNF
TRBV5-1	TRBJ1-6	TRBD1	few	15	TGCGCCAGCAGCCCGCCGGACAGGAGGAATTCACCCCTCCACTTT	CASSPPDRRNSPLHF
TRBV6-2/TRBV6-3	TRBJ2-1	NA	NA	13	TGTGCCAGCAGTTCGGGCGATGGCAATGAGCAGTTCTTC	CASSSGDGNEQFF
TRBV27	TRBJ2-6	NA	NA	14	TGTGCCAGCAGTGCCCTCTCTGGGGCCAACGTCCTGACTTTC	CASSALSGANVLTF
TRBV7-2	TRBJ2-5	TRBD1	few	16	TGTGCCAGCAGCTTAGTCGGTGGGGACAGGCAAGAGACCCAGTACTTC	CASSLVGGDRQETQYF
TRBV12-3/TRBV12-4	TRBJ2-2	TRBD1	NA	15	TGTGCCAGCAGCGACGACAGGGTTTATGCCGGGGAGCTGTTTTTT	CASSDDRVYAGELFF
TRBV2	TRBJ2-3	NA	NA	10	TGTGCCAGCGGCTACGGTACGCAGTATTTT	CASGYGTQYF
TRBV6-5	TRBJ2-1	NA	many	14	TGTGCCAGCAGTTACACACAGGGTTACAATGAGCAGTTCTTC	CASSYTQGYNEQFF
TRBV4-2	TRBJ2-2	NA	NA	15	TGTGCCAGCAGCCAAGATATTAGCCCCACCGGGGAGCTGTTTTTT	CASSQDISPTGELFF
TRBV12-3/TRBV12-4	TRBJ2-1	NA	few	15	TGTGCCAGCAGTTTGTCGAACAGCGGCTACAATGAGCAGTTCTTC	CASSLSNSGYNEQFF
TRBV20-1	TRBJ2-1	TRBD2	few	15	TGCAGTGCTAGAGATCGTGGTGGTAGCGGGGCTGAGCAGTTCTTC	CSARDRGGSGAEQFF
TRBV7-2	TRBJ2-3	NA	few	14	TGTGCCAGCAGCGGGGGGGCGTTTACAGATACGCAGTATTTT	CASSGGAFTDTQYF
TRBV15	TRBJ2-7	NA	few	16	TGTGCCACCAGCAGAGATCGCTTCTCTGGCTCCTACGAGCAGTACTTC	CATSRDRFSGSYEQYF
TRBV3-1	TRBJ2-5	TRBD2	few	16	TGTGCCAGCAGCCAAACGACTAGCGGGGATGATGAGACCCAGTACTTC	CASSQTTSGDDETQYF
TRBV12-3/TRBV12-4	TRBJ1-5	NA	few	14	TGTGCCAGCAGTTTGGCAGGGACCCATCAGCCCCAGCATTTT	CASSLAGTHQPQHF
TRBV6-2/TRBV6-3	TRBJ2-7	NA	many	14	TGTGCCAGCAACCGCGGTAAGGCAGCTTACGAGCAGTACTTC	CASNRGKAAYEQYF
TRBV6-2/TRBV6-3	TRBJ1-3	NA	few	15	TGTGCCAGCAGGCCGGGACGGAACTCTGGAAACACCATATATTTT	CASRPGRNSGNTIYF
TRBV29-1	TRBJ2-7	NA	NA	12	TGCAGCGTCCTCCTCTCCTTCGGCGAGCAGTACTTC	CSVLLSFGEQYF
TRBV5-5	TRBJ2-7	TRBD2	NA	14	TGTGCCAGCAGCTTTAGCGGGGGGGCGAACGAGCAGTACTTC	CASSFSGGANEQYF
TRBV12-3/TRBV12-4	TRBJ2-1	NA	NA	16	TGTGCCAGCAGCAAGACCCGGGAACGTTCCTACAATGAGCAGTTCTTC	CASSKTRERSYNEQFF
TRBV7-2	TRBJ2-1	TRBD2	NA	16	TGTGCCAGCAGCTTCCCAAAGTTTAGCGGGAGTAATGAGCAGTTCTTC	CASSFPKFSGSNEQFF